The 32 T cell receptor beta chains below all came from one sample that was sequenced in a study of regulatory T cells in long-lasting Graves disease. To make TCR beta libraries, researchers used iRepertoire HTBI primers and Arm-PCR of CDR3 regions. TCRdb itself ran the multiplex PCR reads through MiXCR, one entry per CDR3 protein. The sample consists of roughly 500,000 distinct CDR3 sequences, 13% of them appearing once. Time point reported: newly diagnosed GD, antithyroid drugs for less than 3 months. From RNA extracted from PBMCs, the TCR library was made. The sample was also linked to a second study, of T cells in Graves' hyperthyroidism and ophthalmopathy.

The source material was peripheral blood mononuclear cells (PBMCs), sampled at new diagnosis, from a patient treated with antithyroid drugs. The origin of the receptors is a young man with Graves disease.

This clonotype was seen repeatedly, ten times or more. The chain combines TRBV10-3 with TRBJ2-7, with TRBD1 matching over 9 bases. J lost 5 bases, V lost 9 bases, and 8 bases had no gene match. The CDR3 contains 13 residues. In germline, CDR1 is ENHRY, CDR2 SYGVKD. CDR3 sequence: CAMNPGQGHEQYF. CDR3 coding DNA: TGTGCCATGAACCCGGGACAGGGCCACGAGCAGTACTTC.

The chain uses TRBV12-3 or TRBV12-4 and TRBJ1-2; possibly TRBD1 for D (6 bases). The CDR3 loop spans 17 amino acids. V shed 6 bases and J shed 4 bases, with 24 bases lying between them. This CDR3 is CASSPIGQPAVGYGYTF. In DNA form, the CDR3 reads TGTGCCAGCAGCCCCATCGGACAGCCTGCCGTAGGCTATGGCTACACCTTC.

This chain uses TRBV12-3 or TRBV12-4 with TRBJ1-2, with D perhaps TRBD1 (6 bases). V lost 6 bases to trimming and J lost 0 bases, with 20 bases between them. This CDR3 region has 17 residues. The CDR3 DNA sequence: TGTGCCAGCAGAAGGGGGGAGCGAGGTACTTCTAACTATGGCTACACCTTC. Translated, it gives CASRRGERGTSNYGYTF.

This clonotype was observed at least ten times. CDR3 coding DNA: TGTGCCAGCAGCTTAGTGTTGGGGGGTGATATTAATCCGGGCGAGCAGTACTTC. The encoded protein is CASSLVLGGDINPGEQYF. The chain employs TRBV7-9 and TRBJ2-7, with D possibly matching TRBD2 (6 bases). CDR1 SEHNR and CDR2 FQNEAQ come from the germline V gene (reference sequence). The CDR3 sequence is 18 residues long. Trimming removed 1 base from V and 6 bases from J, with 25 bases in between.

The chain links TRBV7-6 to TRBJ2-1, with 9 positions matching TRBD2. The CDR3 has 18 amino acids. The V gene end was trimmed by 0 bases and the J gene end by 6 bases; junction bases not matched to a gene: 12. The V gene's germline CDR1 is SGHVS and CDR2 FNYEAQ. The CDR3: CASSLAISGSQWGNEQFF. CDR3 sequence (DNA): TGTGCCAGCAGCTTAGCGATTAGCGGGAGTCAATGGGGCAATGAGCAGTTCTTC.

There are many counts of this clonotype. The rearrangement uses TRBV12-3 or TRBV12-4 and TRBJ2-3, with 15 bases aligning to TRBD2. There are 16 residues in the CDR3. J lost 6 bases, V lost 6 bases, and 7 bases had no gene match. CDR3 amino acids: CASRPGTSGRRDTQYF. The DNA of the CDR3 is TGTGCCAGCAGACCCGGGACTAGCGGGAGGAGGGATACGCAGTATTTT.

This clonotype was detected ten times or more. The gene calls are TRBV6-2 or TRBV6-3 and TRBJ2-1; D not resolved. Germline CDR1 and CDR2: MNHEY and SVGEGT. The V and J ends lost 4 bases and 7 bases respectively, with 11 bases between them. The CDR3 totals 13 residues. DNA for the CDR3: TGTGCCAGCAGTTCATTACGGCGGAATGAGCAGTTCTTC. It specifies CASSSLRRNEQFF.

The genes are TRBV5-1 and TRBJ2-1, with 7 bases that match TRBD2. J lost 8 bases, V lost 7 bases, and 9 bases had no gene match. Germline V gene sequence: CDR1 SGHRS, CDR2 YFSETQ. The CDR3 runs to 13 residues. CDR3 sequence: CASGNLAADEQFF. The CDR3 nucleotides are TGCGCCAGCGGCAATCTAGCGGCCGATGAGCAGTTCTTC.

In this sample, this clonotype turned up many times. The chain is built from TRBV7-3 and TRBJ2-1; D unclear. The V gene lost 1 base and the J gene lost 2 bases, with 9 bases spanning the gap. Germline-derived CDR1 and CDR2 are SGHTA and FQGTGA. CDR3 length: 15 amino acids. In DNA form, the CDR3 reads TGTGCCAGCAGCTTAAAAGTTAGCACCTACAATGAGCAGTTCTTC. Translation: CASSLKVSTYNEQFF.

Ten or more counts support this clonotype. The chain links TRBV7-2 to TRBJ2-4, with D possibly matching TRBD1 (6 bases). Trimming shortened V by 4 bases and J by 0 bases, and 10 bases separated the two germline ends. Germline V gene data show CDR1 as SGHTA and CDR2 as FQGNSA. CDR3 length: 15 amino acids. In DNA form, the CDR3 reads TGTGCCAGCAGCTACGGACAGTTAGCCAAAAACATTCAGTACTTC. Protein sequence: CASSYGQLAKNIQYF.

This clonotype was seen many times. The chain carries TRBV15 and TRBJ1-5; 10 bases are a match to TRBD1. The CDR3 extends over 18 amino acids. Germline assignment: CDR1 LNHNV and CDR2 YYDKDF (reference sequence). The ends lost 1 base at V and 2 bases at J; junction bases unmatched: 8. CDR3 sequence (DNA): TGTGCCACCAGCAGAGGAGACAGGGGGCGCGGGGGCAATCAGCCCCAGCATTTT. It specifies CATSRGDRGRGGNQPQHF. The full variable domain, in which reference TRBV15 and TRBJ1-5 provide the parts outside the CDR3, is DAMVIQNPRYQVTQFGKPVTLSCSQTLNHNVMYWYQQKSSQAPKLLFHYYDKDFNNEADTPDNFQSRRPNTSFCFLDIRSPGLGDTAMYLCATSRGDRGRGGNQPQHFGDGTRLSIL.

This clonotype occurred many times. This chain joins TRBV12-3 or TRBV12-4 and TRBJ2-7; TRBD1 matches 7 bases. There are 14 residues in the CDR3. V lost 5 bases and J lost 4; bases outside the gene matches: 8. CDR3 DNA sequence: TGTGCCAGCAGTGCCACCCAGACAGGGTACGAGCAGTACTTC. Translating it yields CASSATQTGYEQYF.

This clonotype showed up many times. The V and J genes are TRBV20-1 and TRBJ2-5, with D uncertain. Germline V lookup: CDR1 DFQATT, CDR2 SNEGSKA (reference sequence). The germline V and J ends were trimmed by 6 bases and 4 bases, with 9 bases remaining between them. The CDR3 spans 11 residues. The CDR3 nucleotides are TGCAGTGCCCGTCGCACAGAGACCCAGTACTTC. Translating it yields CSARRTETQYF.

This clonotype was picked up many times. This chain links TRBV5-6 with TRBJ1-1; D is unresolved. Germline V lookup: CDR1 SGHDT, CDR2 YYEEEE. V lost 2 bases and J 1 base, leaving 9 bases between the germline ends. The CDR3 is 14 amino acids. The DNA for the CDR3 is TGTGCCAGCAGCTTCAGCCTCGGGAACACTGAAGCTTTCTTT. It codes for CASSFSLGNTEAFF.

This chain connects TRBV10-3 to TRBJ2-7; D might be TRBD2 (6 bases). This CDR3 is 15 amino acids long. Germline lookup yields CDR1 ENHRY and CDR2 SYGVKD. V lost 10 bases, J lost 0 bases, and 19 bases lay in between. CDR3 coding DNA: TGTGCCACTAGCGAGTTGGGAGAGGGCTCCTACGAGCAGTACTTC. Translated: CATSELGEGSYEQYF.

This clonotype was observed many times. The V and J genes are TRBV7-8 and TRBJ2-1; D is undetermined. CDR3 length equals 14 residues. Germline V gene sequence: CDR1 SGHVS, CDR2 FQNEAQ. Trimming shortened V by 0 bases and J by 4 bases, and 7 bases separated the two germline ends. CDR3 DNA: TGTGCCAGCAGCTTAGCGGGAAATTACAATGAGCAGTTCTTC. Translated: CASSLAGNYNEQFF.

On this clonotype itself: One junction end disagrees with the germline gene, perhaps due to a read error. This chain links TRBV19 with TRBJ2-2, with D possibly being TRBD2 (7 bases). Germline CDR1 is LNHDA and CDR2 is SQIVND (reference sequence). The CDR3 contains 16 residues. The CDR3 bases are TGTGCCAGTAGTGCGCTGCTCGGGACGAACACCGGGGGGCTGCTTTTT. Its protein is CASSALLGTNTGGLLF.

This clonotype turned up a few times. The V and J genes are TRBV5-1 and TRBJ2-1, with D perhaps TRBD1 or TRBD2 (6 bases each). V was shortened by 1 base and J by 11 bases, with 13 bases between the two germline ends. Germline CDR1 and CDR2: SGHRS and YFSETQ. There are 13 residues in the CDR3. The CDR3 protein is CASSLLFGGKQFF. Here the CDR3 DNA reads TGCGCCAGCAGCTTGCTGTTCGGGGGCAAGCAGTTCTTC.

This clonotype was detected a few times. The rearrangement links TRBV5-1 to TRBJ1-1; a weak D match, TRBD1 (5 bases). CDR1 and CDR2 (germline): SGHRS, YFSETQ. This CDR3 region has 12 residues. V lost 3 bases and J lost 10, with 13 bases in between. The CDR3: CASSSSGSGAFF. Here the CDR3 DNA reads TGCGCCAGCAGCTCCTCAGGGAGCGGAGCTTTCTTT.

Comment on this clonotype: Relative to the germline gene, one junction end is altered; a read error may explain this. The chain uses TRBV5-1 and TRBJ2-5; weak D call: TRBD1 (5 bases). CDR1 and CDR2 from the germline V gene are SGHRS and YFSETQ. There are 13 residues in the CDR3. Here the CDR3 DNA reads TGCGCCAGCAGCTTTAAGGGGCAAGAGGCCCAGTACTTC. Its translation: CASSFKGQEAQYF.

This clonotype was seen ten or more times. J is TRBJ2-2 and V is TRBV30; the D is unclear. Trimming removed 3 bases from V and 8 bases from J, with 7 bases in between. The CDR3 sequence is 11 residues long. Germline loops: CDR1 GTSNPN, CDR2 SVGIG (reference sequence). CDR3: CAWSTFGELFF. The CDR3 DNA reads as TGTGCCTGGAGCACATTTGGGGAGCTGTTTTTT.

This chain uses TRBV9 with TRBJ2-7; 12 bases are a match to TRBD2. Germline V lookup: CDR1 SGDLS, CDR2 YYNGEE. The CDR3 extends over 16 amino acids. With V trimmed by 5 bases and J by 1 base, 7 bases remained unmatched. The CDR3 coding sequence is TGTGCCAGCAGTCCTGGGACTAGCGGGCAGTCCTACGAGCAGTACTTC. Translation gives CASSPGTSGQSYEQYF.

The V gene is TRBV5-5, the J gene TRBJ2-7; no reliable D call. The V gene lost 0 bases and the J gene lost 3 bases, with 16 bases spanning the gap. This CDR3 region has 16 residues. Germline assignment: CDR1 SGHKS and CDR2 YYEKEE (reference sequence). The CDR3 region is CASSLVVAPRVYEQYF. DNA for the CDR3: TGTGCCAGCAGCTTGGTAGTAGCACCGAGAGTCTACGAGCAGTACTTC.

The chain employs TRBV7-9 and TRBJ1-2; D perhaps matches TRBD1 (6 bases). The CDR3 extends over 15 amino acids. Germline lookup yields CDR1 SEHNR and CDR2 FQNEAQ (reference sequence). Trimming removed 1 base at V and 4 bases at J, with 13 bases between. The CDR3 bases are TGTGCCAGCAGCTTAGATCGGGCCAGGGGCTATGGCTACACCTTC. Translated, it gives CASSLDRARGYGYTF.

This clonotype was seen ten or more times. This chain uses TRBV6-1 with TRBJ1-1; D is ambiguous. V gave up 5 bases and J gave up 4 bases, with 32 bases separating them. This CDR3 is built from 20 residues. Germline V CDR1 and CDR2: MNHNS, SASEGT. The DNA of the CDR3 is TGTGCCAGCAGTCTTCGGTCCACCTTCTCCCTATCCGTAATGGGCACTGAAGCTTTCTTT. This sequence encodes CASSLRSTFSLSVMGTEAFF.

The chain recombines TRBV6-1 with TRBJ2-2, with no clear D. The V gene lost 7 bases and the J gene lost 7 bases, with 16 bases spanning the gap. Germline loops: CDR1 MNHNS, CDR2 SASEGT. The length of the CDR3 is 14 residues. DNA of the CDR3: TGTGCCAGCACTAAGGTCCCGGATTTCGGGGAGCTGTTTTTT. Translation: CASTKVPDFGELFF.

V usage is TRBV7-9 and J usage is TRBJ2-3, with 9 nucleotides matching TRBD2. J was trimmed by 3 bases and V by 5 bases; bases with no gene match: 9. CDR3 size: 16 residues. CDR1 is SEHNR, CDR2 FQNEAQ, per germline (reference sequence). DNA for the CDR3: TGTGCCAGCAGCGAAGTAGCGGGAGAAGGGACAGATACGCAGTATTTT. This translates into CASSEVAGEGTDTQYF.

CDR3 DNA: TGTGCCAGCAGCTTGAGTGCCGGGGAGCTGTTTTTT. Amino acid sequence: CASSLSAGELFF. The chain has TRBV5-6 and TRBJ2-2, with D unresolved. Trimming removed 1 base at V and 6 bases at J, with 4 bases between. The CDR3 is 12 amino acids. CDR1 SGHDT and CDR2 YYEEEE come from the germline V gene.

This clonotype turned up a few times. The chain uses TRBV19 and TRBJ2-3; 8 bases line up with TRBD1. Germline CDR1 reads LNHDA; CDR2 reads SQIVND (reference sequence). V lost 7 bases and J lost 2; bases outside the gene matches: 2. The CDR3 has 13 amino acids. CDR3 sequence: CASKGQVTDTQYF. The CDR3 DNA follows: TGTGCCAGTAAGGGACAGGTCACAGATACGCAGTATTTT.

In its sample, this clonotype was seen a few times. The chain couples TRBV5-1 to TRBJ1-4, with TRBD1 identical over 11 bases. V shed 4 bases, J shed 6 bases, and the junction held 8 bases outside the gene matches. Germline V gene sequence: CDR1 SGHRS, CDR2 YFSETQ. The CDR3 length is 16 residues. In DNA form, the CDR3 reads TGCGCCAGCAGCCCAAGGACAGGGGGCGGAGATGAAAAACTGTTTTTT. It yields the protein CASSPRTGGGDEKLFF.

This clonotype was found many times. This CDR3 reads CAWSLTGSGANVLTF. The CDR3 nucleotides read TGTGCCTGGAGTTTGACAGGGTCTGGGGCCAACGTCCTGACTTTC. This chain uses TRBV30 with TRBJ2-6; TRBD1 aligns across 7 bases. Trimming cost V 2 bases and J 1 base; bases outside gene matches: 2. Germline CDR1 reads GTSNPN; CDR2 reads SVGIG (reference sequence). The length of the CDR3 is 15 residues.

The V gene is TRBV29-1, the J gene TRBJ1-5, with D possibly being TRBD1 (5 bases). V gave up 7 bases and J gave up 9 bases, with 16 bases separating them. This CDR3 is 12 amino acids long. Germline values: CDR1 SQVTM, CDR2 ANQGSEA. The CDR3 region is CSGGDGRGPQHF. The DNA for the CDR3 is TGCAGCGGGGGGGACGGTAGAGGGCCCCAGCATTTT.